These 17 T cell receptor beta chains originate from one sample sequenced in a study of CD8 T cells in ankylosing spondylitis. From the 5' RACE reads, TCRdb called clonotypes with MiXCR, one entry per CDR3 protein. Here the sample spans 200,000 to 250,000 distinct CDR3 sequences, roughly a tenth being singletons. Sequences were obtained from blood, either unsorted or a sorted T cell fraction (not recorded which). The receptors come from a male donor with ankylosing spondylitis or in good health (not recorded which).

Points on this clonotype: This may be a read error, as it is one base from a much larger clone. This chain joins TRBV7-6 and TRBJ2-1; D gene unclear. Germline V lookup: CDR1 SGHVS, CDR2 FNYEAQ. CDR3 size: 14 residues. DNA of the CDR3: TGTGCCAGCAGCTTCCGGGCCTCATACAATGCGCAGTTCTTC. Protein sequence: CASSFRASYNAQFF.

This clonotype was observed a handful of times. This chain uses TRBV6-1 with TRBJ1-6; no reliable D call. The V end was cut by 11 bases, the J end by 5 bases, with 13 bases between. The CDR3 runs to 13 residues. Germline CDR1 reads MNHNS; CDR2 reads SASEGT. The CDR3 spells CAAQWSHNSPLHF. The CDR3 DNA sequence: TGTGCCGCGCAGTGGTCGCATAATTCACCCCTCCACTTT.

This clonotype was seen repeatedly, ten times or more. This chain links TRBV5-1 with TRBJ2-3; a weak D match, TRBD2 (5 bases). With 3 bases removed from V and 0 bases from J, the gap between germline ends came to 11 bases. Germline V lookup: CDR1 SGHRS, CDR2 YFSETQ. The CDR3 sequence is 15 residues long. This CDR3 reads CASSSDSSSTDTQYF. DNA for the CDR3: TGCGCCAGCAGCTCGGACTCTTCTAGCACAGATACGCAGTATTTT.

For this clonotype: A read error may be the cause here, since a much bigger clone is one base away. The chain uses TRBV7-8 and TRBJ1-4; TRBD1 matches at 9 bases. CDR1 SGHVS and CDR2 FQNEAQ come from the germline V gene. This CDR3 is 19 amino acids long. DNA of the CDR3: TGTGCCAGCAGCCCCCGGGGGACAGGGCCCAGTACAACTACTGAAAAACTGTTTTTT. Translating it yields CASSPRGTGPSTTTEKLFF.

This clonotype was seen many times. The chain recombines TRBV7-3 with TRBJ2-1; 7 positions match TRBD2. Trimming took 5 bases from V and 2 from J; bases not matched to a gene: 3. This CDR3 has 14 residues. Looked up from germline, CDR1 is SGHTA and CDR2 is FQGTGA. The CDR3 here is CASSPTSAYNEQFF. The CDR3 nucleotides read TGTGCCAGCAGCCCAACTAGCGCCTACAATGAGCAGTTCTTC.

The rearrangement uses TRBV6-2 or TRBV6-3 and TRBJ1-5, with D unresolved. V was shortened by 0 bases and J by 5 bases, with 14 bases between the two germline ends. The CDR3 consists of 16 residues. Germline CDR1 and CDR2: MNHEY and SVGEGT. This CDR3 reads CASSYSGFSGDQPQHF. CDR3 coding DNA: TGTGCCAGCAGTTACTCGGGTTTTTCGGGAGATCAGCCCCAGCATTTT.

This clonotype turned up a few times. CDR3 protein: CASSPRTAVNYGYTF. The CDR3, as DNA: TGTGCCAGCAGCCCTCGGACAGCCGTGAACTATGGCTACACCTTC. The genes are TRBV7-2 and TRBJ1-2; tentatively, D is TRBD1 (6 bases). Germline CDR1 SGHTA, CDR2 FQGNSA. The V and J ends lost 5 bases and 2 bases respectively, with 15 bases between them. This CDR3 region has 15 residues.

This clonotype was seen many times. This sequence joins TRBV6-1 and TRBJ1-5; 7 nucleotides match TRBD1. V shed 6 bases and J 5 bases; nucleotides not matched to a gene: 4. CDR1 is MNHNS, CDR2 SASEGT, per germline. This CDR3 has 13 residues. CDR3 coding DNA: TGTGCCAGCAGGTTGGGACAGCATCAGCCCCAGCATTTT. It encodes CASRLGQHQPQHF.

This clonotype was counted at least ten times. The CDR3 nucleotides read TGCGCCAGCAGCCCTGGGGACCCGAGTAGCAATCAGCCCCAGCATTTT. It codes for CASSPGDPSSNQPQHF. The chain couples TRBV5-1 to TRBJ1-5; D might be TRBD1 (5 bases). The CDR3 totals 16 residues. Germline V gene data show CDR1 as SGHRS and CDR2 as YFSETQ. Trimming left V 4 bases short and J 0 bases short, with 14 bases between.

The chain joins TRBV7-2 to TRBJ1-2; 10 bases match TRBD1. Unmatched junction bases numbered 5, after V lost 2 bases and J lost 5 bases. The CDR3 loop spans 15 amino acids. CDR1 is SGHTA, CDR2 FQGNSA, per germline. CDR3 residues: CASSLPGQGSYGYTF. The CDR3 region has the DNA TGTGCCAGCAGCTTACCGGGACAGGGGTCTTATGGCTACACCTTC.

CDR3 nucleotides: TGTGCCAGCAGCCCCCCGGGACAGGGGGCGTTGAGGGCTTTCTTT. This translates into CASSPPGQGALRAFF. The chain is built from TRBV3-1 and TRBJ1-1; the match to TRBD1 covers 12 bases. Trimming removed 4 bases from V and 11 bases from J; junction bases left unmatched: 11. Germline CDR1 LGHDT, CDR2 YNNKEL (reference sequence). The CDR3 is 15 residues long.

This clonotype has ten or more counts. The chain has TRBV15 and TRBJ2-3; tentatively, D is TRBD1 or TRBD2 (6 bases each). The CDR3 runs to 16 residues. V was pared by 3 bases and J by 0 bases, with 13 bases between. Germline V CDR1 and CDR2: LNHNV, YYDKDF (reference sequence). The CDR3 region is CATSSRGLASTDTQYF. CDR3 coding DNA: TGTGCCACCAGCAGTCGGGGGCTAGCGAGCACAGATACGCAGTATTTT.

This clonotype was seen many times. This sequence joins TRBV5-6 and TRBJ2-7; 9 nucleotides match TRBD1. Germline CDR1 SGHDT, CDR2 YYEEEE. Trimming cost V 4 bases and J 5 bases; bases outside gene matches: 10. This CDR3 is 15 amino acids long. CDR3 nucleotides: TGTGCCAGCAGCCGGAACAGGGGGCGGTTCGACGAGCAGTACTTC. It yields the protein CASSRNRGRFDEQYF.

This clonotype came up many times. The chain uses TRBV3-1 and TRBJ1-3; D is possibly TRBD1 (6 bases). V dropped 4 bases and J dropped 7 bases, with 8 bases sitting between them. This CDR3 has 12 residues. In germline, CDR1 is LGHDT, CDR2 YNNKEL (reference sequence). This CDR3 is CASSPTGNTIYF. The CDR3 region has the DNA TGTGCCAGCAGCCCCACAGGGAACACCATATATTTT.

This clonotype was seen at least ten times. The CDR3 loop reads CASSVAHQRGTDTQYF. The CDR3 coding sequence is TGTGCCAGCAGCGTAGCTCACCAGCGGGGCACAGATACGCAGTATTTT. The gene calls are TRBV9 and TRBJ2-3; weak D call: TRBD2 (6 bases). V was cut by 0 bases and J by 1 base, with 12 bases left in between. CDR1 and CDR2 from the germline V gene are SGDLS and YYNGEE. This CDR3 comprises 16 residues.

This clonotype was found many times. The CDR3 DNA reads as TGTGCCAGCAGCCCTGAGGGTAGCGGGGCCTACGAGCAGTACTTC. Amino acids: CASSPEGSGAYEQYF. The chain recombines TRBV7-2 with TRBJ2-7; 8 nucleotides match TRBD2. The CDR3 is 15 amino acids. The germline V gene encodes CDR1 SGHTA and CDR2 FQGNSA. J was trimmed by 2 bases and V by 5 bases; bases with no gene match: 8.

In its sample, this clonotype was seen many times. The chain joins TRBV15 to TRBJ2-3; D gene uncertain. Trimming shortened V by 0 bases and J by 2 bases, and 12 bases separated the two germline ends. This CDR3 has 16 amino acids. Germline-derived CDR1 and CDR2 are LNHNV and YYDKDF (reference sequence). The CDR3 loop is CATSRDRIGATDTQYF. The CDR3 bases are TGTGCCACCAGCAGAGATCGTATTGGAGCCACAGATACGCAGTATTTT.